This section outlines one T cell receptor (beta chain) sequence together with its context. Its antigen is as yet unknown. The data originate from a study of post-analysis software for immune sequencing data. On the study more broadly: Recorded disease courses covered relapsing-remitting, secondary progressive and progressive-relapsing multiple sclerosis. Some patients had no subtype annotation.

Germline V gives CDR1 MDHEN, CDR2 SYDVKM. V shed 3 bases, J shed 7 bases, and the junction held 7 bases outside the gene matches. CDR3 length: 15 residues. Incorporated into the TCR beta cDNA libraries were unique molecular identifiers, which served to reduce PCR and sequencing biases. T cells numbering about 0.95 to 10 million gave rise to around 500,000 cDNA molecules. TCRdb re-called the PCR reads through MiXCR, storing one row per CDR3 protein. The table shows approximately 630,000 distinct CDR3 sequences, with 55% to 60% occurring only once. General study results and limits: Among a few TRBV segments more frequent in patients than controls were TRBV5-6, TRBV5-1 and TRBV20-1. Strong same-batch co-clustering of samples appeared with F measure clustering. Significantly decreased normalized Chao1 diversity was recorded for multiple sclerosis patients relative to controls.

The sequence came from a girl aged 2 to 10 with multiple sclerosis. The sample was blood. The chain joins TRBV28 to TRBJ2-1; 9 bases are a match to TRBD1. CDR3 DNA sequence: TGTGCCAGCAGTTTTGGACAGGGGCGATGGAATGAGCAGTTCTTC. It specifies CASSFGQGRWNEQFF.